Presented here are 20 T cell receptor beta chains from one specimen sequenced in a study of tumor and adjacent non-tumor tissue in lung cancer (dated by TCRdb to 2017 to 2018). Bulk unsorted tissue served as the source for RNA extraction, and RNA quality was assessed using a NanoDrop ND-1000 and an Agilent 2100. The library was produced with multiplex PCR. Instrument on record: Illumina HiSeq 2500. TCRbeta libraries were built by three rounds of nested PCR using primers (Table S4), following protocols modified from ARM-PCR. TCRdb ran its own pipeline on the public reads, namely fastp trimming at Q25 and MiXCR clone calling, and kept in-frame beta chains. Rows matching on CDR3 protein sequence are summarized as one entry with the most common DNA and genes. The sample contains 60,000 to 85,000 distinct CDR3 sequences, roughly 80% of them found a single time. Together, the top ten hold about an eighth of the sample.

Sequencing was carried out using lung tumor tissue. The receptor set was obtained from a woman in her 50s with non-small cell lung cancer.

Only a few counts were recorded for this clonotype. A single base separates this from a much larger clone, so it may be a read error. The V and J genes are TRBV29-1 and TRBJ2-7; D gene ambiguous. The CDR3 extends over 13 amino acids. The germline V gene has CDR1 SQVTM and CDR2 ANQGSEA. For the CDR3, the DNA is TGCAGGGTTGTTAGCATGACCTCCTACGAGCAGTACTTC. Translating gives CRVVSMTSYEQYF.

This clonotype turned up a few times. A much larger clone is a single base away; this may be a read error. This chain joins TRBV30 and TRBJ1-4; D is unclear. Germline V gene lookup returns CDR1 GTSNPN and CDR2 SVGIG (reference sequence). The CDR3 runs 13 residues. Deletions cut 2 bases from V and 5 bases from J, with 9 bases between. DNA for the CDR3: TGTGCCTGGAGTACGGGAAAAAATGAAAAACTGTTTTTT. As protein: CAWSTGKNEKLFF.

This clonotype was recorded a few times. Compared with germline, one end of the junction differs, possibly owing to a read error. V gene TRBV11-2 combines with J gene TRBJ2-1; a possible D gene is TRBD1 (5 bases). From germline, CDR1 is SGHAT and CDR2 FQNNGV. The CDR3 is 12 residues long. The CDR3 nucleotides are TGTGCCATCAGCTTGGGGCACTATCAGCAGTTCTTC. As protein: CAISLGHYQQFF.

Worth noting for this clonotype: One junction end does not reproduce the germline sequence, and a read error may be involved. V gene TRBV7-9 combines with J gene TRBJ2-7, with D perhaps assigned TRBD1 or TRBD2 (5 bases each). The CDR3 has 13 residues. The V gene's germline CDR1 is SEHNR and CDR2 FQNEAQ (reference sequence). The CDR3 spells CASSLGRGYDQYF. The CDR3, as DNA: TGTGCCAGCAGCTTGGGCCGGGGCTACGACCAGTACTTC.

Worth noting for this clonotype: At one end the junction does not follow the germline gene, possibly because of a read error. The chain uses TRBV6-5 and TRBJ1-2, with D uncertain. The germline V gene has CDR1 MNHEY and CDR2 SVGAGI. The length of the CDR3 is 13 residues. CDR3 DNA sequence: TGTGCCAGCAGTTATGGCTGGGAGTATGGATACACCTTC. It specifies CASSYGWEYGYTF.

A note on this clonotype: Germline and junction disagree at one end, which may indicate a read error. The rearrangement links TRBV29-1 to TRBJ2-2, with TRBD2 matching 9 bases. Per the germline V gene, CDR1 is SQVTM and CDR2 is ANQGSEA. CDR3 length: 15 amino acids. CDR3 protein: CSVVLLAGGVAELLF. The CDR3 DNA reads TGCAGCGTTGTCCTCCTGGCGGGAGGGGTCGCGGAGCTGTTGTTT.

With regard to this clonotype: A clone one base away is much larger, so this may be a read error. This chain connects TRBV29-1 to TRBJ2-1; no clear D gene. CDR3 length equals 11 residues. CDR1 is SQVTM, CDR2 ANQGSEA, per germline. The chain's CDR3 is CIVDALNGQFF. In DNA, the CDR3 is TGCATCGTTGACGCCCTAAATGGGCAGTTCTTC.

This clonotype was recorded once. The germline gene is not matched at one end of the junction; a read error may be the cause. The chain has TRBV28 and TRBJ1-1; TRBD1 might be the D (5 bases). Germline-derived CDR1 and CDR2 are MDHEN and SYDVKM. This CDR3 region has 13 residues. CDR3 region: CASRITGAGEALF. In DNA form, the CDR3 reads TGTGCCAGCCGCATCACCGGGGCGGGGGAAGCTTTATTT.

This clonotype is deemed medium-sized. The chain recombines TRBV6-5 with TRBJ1-4, with TRBD1 as a possible D gene (5 bases). Trimming shortened V by 5 bases and J by 8 bases, and 6 bases separated the two germline ends. This CDR3 region has 11 residues. Germline V lookup: CDR1 MNHEY, CDR2 SVGAGI. CDR3 amino acids: CASSRGEKLFF. The CDR3 DNA reads TGTGCCAGCAGTCGGGGGGAAAAACTGTTTTTT.

Regarding this clonotype: The junction does not match germline at one end; this may be a read error. The chain has TRBV20-1 and TRBJ2-1, with 8 bases that match TRBD1. Looked up from germline, CDR1 is DFQATT and CDR2 is SNEGSKA (reference sequence). The CDR3 is 14 amino acids. The CDR3 DNA follows: TGCAATGCTAGAACAAGCGGACAGGGATATGAACAGTTCTTC. Translating gives CNARTSGQGYEQFF.

Of note for this clonotype: A read error may produce the germline difference seen at one junction end. This chain joins TRBV6-7 and TRBJ2-1; 8 nucleotides align to TRBD2. TRBV6-7 is reported as an ORF; its role is uncertain. CDR3 length: 15 amino acids. CDR3 coding DNA: TGTACCAGTAGTTTTAGGACTAGCTGGAGAGATGAGCAGTTCTTC. It encodes CTSSFRTSWRDEQFF.

The J gene is TRBJ1-1, the V gene TRBV28; no firm D call. The germline V gene encodes CDR1 MDHEN and CDR2 SYDVKM. This CDR3 has 14 amino acids. The germline V and J ends were trimmed by 5 bases and 8 bases, with 18 bases remaining between them. Written as DNA, the CDR3 is TGTGCCAGCAGTCCGAGTCGAATATCCACAGAAGCTTTCTTT. Encoded protein: CASSPSRISTEAFF.

The V call is TRBV4-3, the J call TRBJ1-2; no clear D. CDR1 is LGHNA, CDR2 YSLEER, per germline. The CDR3 is 15 amino acids. The CDR3 sequence: CISSQDRNNIYGYTF. DNA of the CDR3: TGCATCAGCAGCCAAGATCGGAATAATATCTATGGCTACACCTTC.

Concerning this clonotype: Being one base from a much bigger clone, this may be a read error. The rearrangement uses TRBV20-1 and TRBJ2-5; a weak D match, TRBD2 (6 bases). CDR1 DFQATT and CDR2 SNEGSKA come from the germline V gene (reference sequence). Trimming took off 3 bases at V and 0 bases at J, with 14 bases between the two ends. The CDR3 sequence is 15 residues long. Here the CDR3 reads CSASTAGGNQETQYF. CDR3 sequence (DNA): TGCAGTGCTAGCACGGCTGGCGGGAACCAAGAGACCCAGTACTTC.

A word on this clonotype: The CDR3 carries no conserved terminal phenylalanine or tryptophan, so it likely arises from a read error. The chain uses TRBV20-1 and TRBJ2-7; no clear D gene. Germline CDR1 is DFQATT and CDR2 is SNEGSKA (reference sequence). This CDR3 has 13 residues. The CDR3 here is CSAYNRLSCEQYL. The DNA of the CDR3 is TGCAGTGCCTATAACCGCCTTTCCTGCGAGCAGTACTTA.

There are many counts of this clonotype. The V and J genes are TRBV4-1 and TRBJ2-1; 13 nucleotides line up with TRBD2. Germline CDR1 and CDR2: MGHRA and YSYEKL. With V trimmed by 1 base and J by 6 bases, 6 bases remained unmatched. CDR3 size: 17 residues. CDR3 in amino acids: CASSQAWTSGSTNEQFF. The CDR3 DNA reads TGCGCCAGCAGCCAAGCCTGGACTAGCGGGAGTACCAATGAGCAGTTCTTC.

About this clonotype: Since the CDR3 does not end with the conserved phenylalanine or tryptophan, this likely comes from a read error. The limits of the CDR3 on the DNA are not certain, so only TCRdb's listed CDR3 is given. The CDR3 loop is CASSTTLGLEGYTDTKYL. The J gene is TRBJ2-3, the V gene TRBV12-3 or TRBV12-4; TRBD2, as called in the table, went unchecked against the DNA. The CDR3 is 18 amino acids long, termini counted.

This clonotype is medium-sized within its sample. This rearrangement joins TRBV4-2 to TRBJ2-1, with 8 bases matching TRBD2. Looked up from germline, CDR1 is LGHNA and CDR2 is YNFKEQ. CDR3 length: 13 amino acids. J gave up 15 bases and V 0 bases, and 7 bases lay outside the gene matches. The CDR3 DNA reads TGTGCCAGCAGCCAAGATTTAGCGGGATTAAGGTTCTTC. Its translation: CASSQDLAGLRFF.

The J gene is TRBJ2-7, the V gene TRBV29-1, with D possibly matching TRBD2 (5 bases). The CDR3 runs 12 residues. CDR1 and CDR2 (germline): SQVTM, ANQGSEA. The V end lost 0 bases, the J end lost 5 bases, and 8 bases lay between the germline ends. CDR3 protein: CSVEDVTNEQYF. Written as DNA, the CDR3 is TGCAGCGTTGAAGATGTGACTAACGAGCAGTACTTC.

Details on this clonotype: One end of the junction varies from germline; a read error may be responsible. This chain connects TRBV12-3 or TRBV12-4 to TRBJ1-1; D not resolved. The CDR3 has 15 residues. The chain's CDR3 is CASSLGGSLNSVAFF. CDR3 nucleotide sequence: TGTGCCAGCAGCTTAGGCGGCAGCCTAAACAGTGTAGCTTTCTTT.